The next 5 T cell receptor beta chains were all read from a single sample in a study of shared clonotypes between healthy human individuals. The repertoire was sequenced with immunoSEQ multiplex PCR; TCRdb's copy has only in-frame clones and lacks some. Of some 680,000 clones listed, 73% are singletons. The specimen was memory CD4+ T cells sorted from blood. Indicated subset: CD45RA-negative fraction. All receptors come from a woman aged 25 to 39 in good health.

The chain is built from TRBV7-9 and TRBJ2-5; 10 bases line up with TRBD1. Germline V gene data show CDR1 as SEHNR and CDR2 as FQNEAQ (reference sequence). The CDR3 length is 14 residues. J gave up 6 bases and V 5 bases, and 6 bases lay outside the gene matches. The CDR3 bases are TGTGCCAGCAGCACCGACAGGGGGCGGAAGACCCAGTACTTC. This translates into CASSTDRGRKTQYF.

The chain joins TRBV19 to TRBJ2-2, with 10 bases fitting TRBD1. The V segment lost 10 bases and the J segment 5 bases; nucleotides outside the gene matches: 10. In germline, CDR1 is LNHDA, CDR2 SQIVND (reference sequence). CDR3 size: 15 residues. Here the CDR3 DNA reads TGTGCCACTCCTAAGGAGGGACAGGGGACCGGGGAGCTGTTTTTT. This translates into CATPKEGQGTGELFF.

The chain is built from TRBV28 and TRBJ2-3; D is unresolved. Per the germline V gene, CDR1 is MDHEN and CDR2 is SYDVKM. The CDR3 length is 15 residues. V lost 5 bases, J lost 7 bases, and 19 bases lay in between. The CDR3 reads CASSPAERQFHTQYF. The CDR3, as DNA: TGTGCCAGCAGTCCCGCCGAACGTCAGTTCCATACGCAGTATTTT.

This clone appeared once. V and J are TRBV19 and TRBJ1-4, with a possible D match to TRBD1 (5 bases). With 3 bases removed from V and 0 bases from J, the gap between germline ends came to 11 bases. The CDR3 totals 16 residues. Germline CDR1 LNHDA, CDR2 SQIVND (reference sequence). The CDR3 region has the DNA TGTGCCAGTAGTATCCGCCGGGGGGCAACTAATGAAAAACTGTTTTTT. It encodes CASSIRRGATNEKLFF. Filled out from reference TRBV19 and TRBJ1-4, the complete variable domain reads DGGITQSPKYLFRKEGQNVTLSCEQNLNHDAMYWYRQDPGQGLRLIYYSQIVNDFQKGDIAEGYSVSREKKESFPLTVTSAQKNPTAFYLCASSIRRGATNEKLFFGSGTQLSVL.

This clone has a handful of counts. The J gene is TRBJ2-2, the V gene TRBV7-2; the D gene could be TRBD1 or TRBD2 (5 bases each). The V gene's germline CDR1 is SGHTA and CDR2 FQGNSA. V was clipped by 5 bases and J by 11 bases, with 21 bases between them. This CDR3 is built from 15 residues. The CDR3 DNA sequence: TGTGCCAGCAGCCCACAGCGATTTGGACGGGGCGAGCTGTTTTTT. Translated, it gives CASSPQRFGRGELFF.